Below are 2 T cell receptor beta chains sequenced from a single sample in a study of blood T cell repertoires in COVID-19. Here immunoSEQ multiplex PCR was the method, and the copy in TCRdb shows in-frame clones only, minus some. In the table there are a few hundred thousand clones, around 86% of which are singletons. Sequenced sample: PBMCs or T cells enriched from blood (not recorded which). These receptors were obtained from a woman aged 18-29 years who had recovered from COVID-19.

The table lists this clone with a few counts. The chain is built from TRBV7-9 and TRBJ2-7; 7 bases align to TRBD1. Germline values: CDR1 SEHNR, CDR2 FQNEAQ (reference sequence). This CDR3 region has 15 residues. V was clipped by 2 bases and J by 5 bases; unmatched bases: 9. CDR3: CASSLFSHRGNEQYF. Written as DNA, the CDR3 is TGTGCCAGCAGCTTATTTTCGCACAGGGGCAACGAGCAGTACTTC. Full variable domain (remainder filled in from reference TRBV7-9 and TRBJ2-7): DTGVSQNPRHKITKRGQNVTFRCDPISEHNRLYWYRQTLGQGPEFLTYFQNEAQLEKSRLLSDRFSAERPKGSFSTLEIQRTEQGDSAMYLCASSLFSHRGNEQYFGPGTRLTVT.

The sample holds one count of this clone. The chain combines TRBV28 with TRBJ1-1; no firm D call. The germline gives CDR1 MDHEN, CDR2 SYDVKM. Trimming cost V 10 bases and J 8 bases, with 11 bases left between them. CDR3 length: 10 amino acids. CDR3 coding DNA: TGTGCCACCGGGATCCACGAAGCTTTCTTT. It encodes CATGIHEAFF.